This TCR beta chain stems from a study of cytomegalovirus exposure and HLA in healthy donors. The wider study: Ancestry clustering placed 70% to 90% of several hundred genotyped donors in the Caucasian-associated cluster. Points from the study as a whole: Researchers reported in a later analysis that a missense DCLRE1C variant was tied to TCR beta V- and J-gene trimming. Prior analysis indicated that the majority of TCR beta V segments exhibited productivity approximately 87% or approximately 30% of the time.

About this clone itself: What it binds is not known.

Germline V gene data show CDR1 as SGHDN and CDR2 as FVKESK. Trimming took off 5 bases at V and 5 bases at J, with 10 bases between the two ends. This CDR3 contains 13 residues. Primers for the PCR totalled 60 Vbeta and 13 Jbeta. Generated by immunoSEQ multiplex PCR, the TCRdb table keeps only in-frame clones and is missing some. The data show over 200,000 clones, about 80% seen once. It was healthy bone marrow donors who served as donors. The J gene is TRBJ1-5, the V gene TRBV14; D not resolved. The TCR originated in a woman aged 55-69 years in good health and CMV-seropositive. Sequenced: PBMCs. The chain's CDR3 is CASSSNPDQPQHF. CDR3 DNA: TGTGCCAGCAGCAGCAACCCGGATCAGCCCCAGCATTTT.